The 15 T cell receptor beta chains below all came from one sample that was sequenced in a study of T cell responses to AZD1222 COVID-19 vaccine. TCRdb's table, derived via immunoSEQ multiplex PCR, lists solely in-frame clones and lacks some. This table holds 120,000 or so clones, approximately 83% found once. The sample was peripheral blood, taken on day 0 of AZD1222 vaccination. Receptor source: an adult in good health.

This rearrangement joins TRBV4-3 to TRBJ1-4, with no clear D. Germline CDR1 is LGHNA and CDR2 is YSLEER. The length of the CDR3 is 17 residues. V was cut by 3 bases and J by 3 bases, with 17 bases left in between. The DNA of the CDR3 is TGCGCCAGCAGCCAGGAAATAACACGGGCGGCTAATGAAAAACTGTTTTTT. Its protein is CASSQEITRAANEKLFF.

The V gene is TRBV18, the J gene TRBJ2-1, with 11 bases fitting TRBD2. This CDR3 has 15 amino acids. The V and J ends lost 3 bases and 5 bases, in that order; junction bases with no gene match: 3. Germline V gene data show CDR1 as KGHSH and CDR2 as LQKENI. CDR3 nucleotides: TGTGCCAGCTCACCTTTACTAGCGGGGGACAATGAGCAGTTCTTC. Translation gives CASSPLLAGDNEQFF.

The rearrangement uses TRBV15 and TRBJ2-1; D remains ambiguous. V dropped 0 bases and J dropped 0 bases, with 18 bases sitting between them. This CDR3 spans 19 amino acids. Germline loops: CDR1 LNHNV, CDR2 YYDKDF (reference sequence). In nucleotides, the CDR3 is TGTGCCACCAGCAGAGATTTGAAATCCGGGTCGAGCTCCTACAATGAGCAGTTCTTC. It specifies CATSRDLKSGSSSYNEQFF.

V is TRBV7-2 and J is TRBJ2-7, with TRBD2 identical over 12 bases. The ends lost 1 base at V and 12 bases at J; junction bases unmatched: 16. CDR1 SGHTA and CDR2 FQGNSA come from the germline V gene. This CDR3 comprises 17 residues. CDR3 residues: CASSLVDQALAGGPPYF. The CDR3 DNA follows: TGTGCCAGCAGCTTAGTTGATCAGGCTCTAGCGGGAGGGCCTCCGTACTTC. Full variable domain (remainder filled in from reference TRBV7-2 and TRBJ2-7): GAGVSQSPSNKVTEKGKDVELRCDPISGHTALYWYRQSLGQGLEFLIYFQGNSAPDKSGLPSDRFSAERTGGSVSTLTIQRTQQEDSAVYLCASSLVDQALAGGPPYFGPGTRLTVT.

This chain joins TRBV2 and TRBJ1-1, with 7 bases lining up with TRBD1. The CDR3 sequence is 14 residues long. With 4 bases clipped from V and 1 base from J, the junction kept 3 bases outside the gene matches. Germline V gene sequence: CDR1 SNHLY, CDR2 FYNNEI. The CDR3 sequence is CASSAQGTNTEAFF. DNA for the CDR3: TGTGCCAGCAGTGCACAGGGGACGAACACTGAAGCTTTCTTT. Using reference TRBV2 and TRBJ1-1 for the parts outside the CDR3, the full variable domain is EPEVTQTPSHQVTQMGQEVILRCVPISNHLYFYWYRQILGQKVEFLVSFYNNEISEKSEIFDDQFSVERPDGSNFTLKIRSTKLEDSAMYFCASSAQGTNTEAFFGQGTRLTVV.

V usage is TRBV4-1 and J usage is TRBJ2-5; D not resolved. Germline V gene data show CDR1 as MGHRA and CDR2 as YSYEKL. V was clipped by 2 bases and J by 1 base, with 5 bases between them. This CDR3 comprises 13 residues. The CDR3 is CASSQSPQETQYF. In DNA, the CDR3 is TGCGCCAGCAGCCAATCCCCCCAAGAGACCCAGTACTTC.

The CDR3, as DNA: TGCAGCGCCTACAGCGGGGGGCCCCTCTACGAGCAGTACTTC. It encodes CSAYSGGPLYEQYF. The V gene is TRBV29-1, the J gene TRBJ2-7, with 9 bases aligning to TRBD2. CDR3 length equals 14 residues. The junction had 10 bases not matched to a gene; V was cut back by 7 bases and J by 3 bases. Germline CDR1 is SQVTM and CDR2 is ANQGSEA.

The chain uses TRBV4-2 and TRBJ2-7, with 7 bases that match TRBD1. V shed 1 base and J 3 bases; nucleotides not matched to a gene: 3. CDR3 length: 14 amino acids. CDR1 and CDR2 (germline): LGHNA, YNFKEQ. CDR3 region: CASSQGTGDYEQYF. CDR3 nucleotide sequence: TGTGCCAGCAGCCAAGGGACAGGAGACTACGAGCAGTACTTC.

This clone occurred once. V usage is TRBV11-3 and J usage is TRBJ2-7; D perhaps matches TRBD2 (6 bases). Germline lookup yields CDR1 SGHNT and CDR2 YENEEA. This CDR3 spans 16 amino acids. With 3 bases removed from V and 2 bases from J, the gap between germline ends came to 17 bases. The CDR3 spells CASSFLAAGGAYEQYF. The CDR3 DNA is TGTGCCAGCAGCTTTCTAGCCGCCGGCGGGGCCTACGAGCAGTACTTC.

The chain is built from TRBV10-3 and TRBJ2-5; D is perhaps TRBD1 (5 bases). Trimming took 2 bases from V and 4 from J, leaving 14 bases between them. The CDR3 spans 15 residues. CDR1 is ENHRY, CDR2 SYGVKD, per germline. Here the CDR3 reads CAISEPTGRAETQYF. CDR3 bases: TGTGCCATCAGTGAGCCTACCGGCAGGGCAGAGACCCAGTACTTC.

The rearrangement joins TRBV6-1 to TRBJ2-1; TRBD2 aligns across 8 bases. The CDR3 sequence is 15 residues long. J gave up 11 bases and V 2 bases, and 11 bases lay outside the gene matches. The germline gives CDR1 MNHNS, CDR2 SASEGT. The CDR3 DNA reads TGTGCCAGCAGTGAAATCAACGGAGCGGGAGTGAAGCAGTTCTTC. Amino acid sequence: CASSEINGAGVKQFF.

The chain links TRBV7-9 to TRBJ1-2; 7 bases are a match to TRBD1. The V gene's germline CDR1 is SEHNR and CDR2 FQNEAQ (reference sequence). The CDR3 sequence is 16 residues long. The V and J ends lost 3 bases and 0 bases, in that order; junction bases with no gene match: 7. The CDR3 sequence: CASSFNPRGANYGYTF. CDR3 DNA: TGTGCCAGCAGCTTTAATCCCAGGGGGGCTAACTATGGCTACACCTTC.

CDR3 nucleotides: TGTGCCAGCAGTTCAGGGACAGGGGGCTTGGGTGGCTACACCTTC. It translates to CASSSGTGGLGGYTF. The gene calls are TRBV6-5 and TRBJ1-2; 12 nucleotides align to TRBD1. The CDR3 is 15 residues long. Losses at the gene ends were 4 bases for V and 7 bases for J; bases not matched to a gene: 7. Germline CDR1 reads MNHEY; CDR2 reads SVGAGI.

The chain uses TRBV21-1 and TRBJ2-7. TRBV21-1 is shown as a pseudogene. The CDR3 has 16 amino acids. The CDR3 reads CASSNPSRGRTYEQYF. CDR3 in DNA: TGTGCCAGCAGCAACCCCAGCCGGGGACGGACCTACGAGCAGTACTTC.

V and J are TRBV5-1 and TRBJ1-6, with D possibly matching TRBD1 (5 bases). Germline V gene data show CDR1 as SGHRS and CDR2 as YFSETQ. V gave up 3 bases and J gave up 5 bases, with 6 bases separating them. The CDR3 contains 13 residues. CDR3 sequence: CASSWGDNSPLHF. The CDR3 DNA reads TGCGCCAGCAGCTGGGGGGATAATTCACCCCTCCACTTT. The complete variable domain, with remaining parts taken from reference TRBV5-1 and TRBJ1-6, reads KAGVTQTPRYLIKTRGQQVTLSCSPISGHRSVSWYQQTPGQGLQFLFEYFSETQRNKGNFPGRFSGRQFSNSRSEMNVSTLELGDSALYLCASSWGDNSPLHFGNGTRLTVT.